A single sample gave rise to the 5 T cell receptor beta chains below, sequenced in a study of blood T cell repertoires in COVID-19. Clones were sequenced by immunoSEQ multiplex PCR, and TCRdb holds only the in-frame ones, with some missing. The sample contains about 400,000 clones, 70% to 90% of which appear only once. Sequenced material: PBMCs or T cells enriched from blood (not recorded which). These TCRs come from a woman between 25 and 40 years old with acute COVID-19.

The chain is built from TRBV6-1 and TRBJ2-7; TRBD1 matches at 7 bases. CDR1 and CDR2 from the germline V gene are MNHNS and SASEGT. The length of the CDR3 is 14 residues. Trimming removed 3 bases from V and 3 bases from J; junction bases left unmatched: 5. Written as DNA, the CDR3 is TGTGCCAGCAGTGATTTAGGACAGGACTACGAGCAGTACTTC. Residues: CASSDLGQDYEQYF.

The chain combines TRBV4-1 with TRBJ2-7; the D gene is possibly TRBD1 (6 bases). The CDR3 spans 18 residues. V gave up 0 bases and J gave up 2 bases, with 20 bases separating them. Germline CDR1 MGHRA, CDR2 YSYEKL. CDR3: CASSQDSPRGFTAYEQYF. CDR3 bases: TGCGCCAGCAGCCAAGATTCTCCCAGGGGCTTTACGGCCTACGAGCAGTACTTC.

The V and J genes are TRBV6-4 and TRBJ2-3; TRBD2 matches at 13 bases. CDR3 length: 15 amino acids. Germline CDR1 and CDR2: MRHNA and SNTAGT. The trim removed 6 bases at V and 5 bases at J, leaving 5 bases unmatched. The CDR3: CASSRLAGGKDTQYF. The CDR3 region has the DNA TGTGCCAGCAGCCGACTAGCGGGGGGCAAAGATACGCAGTATTTT.

The V gene is TRBV5-1, the J gene TRBJ1-1; 11 bases fit TRBD1. The CDR3 has 15 residues. V shed 4 bases and J 5 bases; nucleotides not matched to a gene: 7. Germline CDR1 is SGHRS and CDR2 is YFSETQ. CDR3 in DNA: TGCGCCAGCAGCCTGGGACAGGGGGATGAGACTGAAGCTTTCTTT. Its translation is CASSLGQGDETEAFF.

The rearrangement links TRBV5-1 to TRBJ2-3; the match to TRBD2 covers 12 bases. The CDR3 spans 16 residues. V lost 4 bases to trimming and J lost 4 bases; unmatched junction nucleotides: 7. CDR1 and CDR2 from the germline V gene are SGHRS and YFSETQ. For the CDR3, the DNA is TGCGCCAGCAGCCTCACTAGCGGGGGGCTATCAGATACGCAGTATTTT. Translated: CASSLTSGGLSDTQYF.